The source of this T cell receptor beta chain is a study of control samples from healthy donors and cancer patients (TCRdb year 2020). Concerning this clone: Its antigen is not yet known. There are no base qualities to consult, and no much larger clone falls within one base.

Library preparation employed the immunoSEQ multiplex PCR assay. Imported from immuneACCESS, the table was reduced by TCRdb to in-frame sequences with V and J called. These copies leave out some clones; in studies compared against another copy, an unresolved V gene accounts for under half, and the cause of the remainder is not known. The sample has about 94,000 clones on record, 86% of them singletons. The leading ten clones occupy about 1.3% of the sample. V gives up 2 bases and J gives up 5 bases, and the segment between their germline ends measures 9 bases. The germline V gene yields MGHRA for CDR1 and YSYEKL for CDR2. Reading from cysteine to phenylalanine, the CDR3 counts 13 amino acids. Solely the CDR3 DNA is kept, with 39 bases framed from the first base.

Here the chain combines TRBV4-1 and TRBJ2-5, with the identity of the D gene unclear. Input material: blood. This receptor was identified in a woman aged 50 to 65 in good health. The CDR3 region reads CASSQLFLETQYF. The sequenced DNA is TGCGCCAGCAGCCAATTGTTTTTGGAGACCCAGTACTTC.